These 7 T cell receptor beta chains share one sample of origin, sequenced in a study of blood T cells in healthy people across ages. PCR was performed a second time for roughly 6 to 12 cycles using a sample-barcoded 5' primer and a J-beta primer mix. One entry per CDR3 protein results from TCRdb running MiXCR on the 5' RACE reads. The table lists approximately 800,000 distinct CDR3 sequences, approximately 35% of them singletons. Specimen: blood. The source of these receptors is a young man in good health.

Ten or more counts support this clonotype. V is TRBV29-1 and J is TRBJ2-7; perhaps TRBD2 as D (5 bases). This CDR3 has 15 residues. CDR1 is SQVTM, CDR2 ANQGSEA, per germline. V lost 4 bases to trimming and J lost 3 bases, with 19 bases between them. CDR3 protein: CSVVLPGSGSYEQYF. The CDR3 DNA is TGCAGCGTTGTCTTACCGGGCTCTGGGAGCTACGAGCAGTACTTC.

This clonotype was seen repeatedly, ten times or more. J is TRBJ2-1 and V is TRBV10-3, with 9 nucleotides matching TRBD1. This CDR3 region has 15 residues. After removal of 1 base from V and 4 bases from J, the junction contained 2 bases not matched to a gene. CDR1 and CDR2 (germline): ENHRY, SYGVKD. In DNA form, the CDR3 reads TGTGCCATCAGTGAGTTAGGACAGGGGTACAATGAGCAGTTCTTC. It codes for CAISELGQGYNEQFF.

This CDR3 is CSVDSTGLGYTF. The DNA of the CDR3 is TGCAGCGTTGACTCCACAGGGCTCGGCTACACCTTC. The genes are TRBV29-1 and TRBJ1-2, with D perhaps matching TRBD1 (6 bases). Trimming took 3 bases from V and 8 from J, leaving 13 bases between them. This CDR3 is 12 amino acids long. CDR1 SQVTM and CDR2 ANQGSEA come from the germline V gene.

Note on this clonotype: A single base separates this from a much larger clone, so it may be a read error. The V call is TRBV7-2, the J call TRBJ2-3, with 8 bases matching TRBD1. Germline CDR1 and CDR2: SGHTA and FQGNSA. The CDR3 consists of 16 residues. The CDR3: CACSPWQAGGFDTQYF. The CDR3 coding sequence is TGTGCCTGCAGCCCCTGGCAGGCAGGGGGCTTTGATACGCAGTATTTT.

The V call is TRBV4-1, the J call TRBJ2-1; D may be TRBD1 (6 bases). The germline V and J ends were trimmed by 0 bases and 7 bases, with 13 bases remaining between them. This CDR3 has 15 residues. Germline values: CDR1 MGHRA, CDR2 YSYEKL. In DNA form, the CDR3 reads TGCGCCAGCAGCCAAGAATCGGGGACAAAGAATGAGCAGTTCTTC. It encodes CASSQESGTKNEQFF.

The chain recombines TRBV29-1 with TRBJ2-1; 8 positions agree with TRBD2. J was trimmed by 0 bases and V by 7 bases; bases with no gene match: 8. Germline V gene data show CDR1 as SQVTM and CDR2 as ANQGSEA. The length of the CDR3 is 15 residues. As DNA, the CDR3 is TGCAGCGGCCTAGCGGGCCTCAGCTCCTACAATGAGCAGTTCTTC. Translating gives CSGLAGLSSYNEQFF.

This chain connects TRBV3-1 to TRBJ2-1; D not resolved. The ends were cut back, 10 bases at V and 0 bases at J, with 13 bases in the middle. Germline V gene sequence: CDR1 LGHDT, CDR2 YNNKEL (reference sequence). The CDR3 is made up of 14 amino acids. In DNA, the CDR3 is TGTGCCACATCGTCGGTTAGCTCCTACAATGAGCAGTTCTTC. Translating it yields CATSSVSSYNEQFF.